This T cell receptor beta chain is from a study of T-cell memory formation after mild COVID-19. Trimming removed 5 bases at V and 0 bases at J, with 11 bases between. The CDR3 runs 15 residues. Per the germline V gene, CDR1 is SSHAT and CDR2 is FNYEAQ (reference sequence). TCRdb re-derived calls from the 5' RACE reads in MiXCR, one entry per CDR3 protein. Among roughly 180,000 distinct CDR3 sequences listed, around 10% were seen once. Input material: PBMCs or a T cell subset sorted from them (not recorded which). The chain uses TRBV7-7 and TRBJ2-1; tentative D call: TRBD1 (5 bases). The receptor comes from a man aged 18 to 30 who had mild COVID-19 (a few samples of this study predate the infection). Cell type and time point are not known. This CDR3 reads CASSIGVSSYNEQFF. Here the CDR3 DNA reads TGTGCCAGCAGCATAGGGGTTAGCTCCTACAATGAGCAGTTCTTC.